This T cell receptor (beta chain) was identified during a study of cytomegalovirus exposure and HLA in healthy donors. Study-wide results and limits: An analysis done earlier found most TCR beta V segments productive about 90% or about 30% of the time.

Comment on this clone: What it binds is not known.

With 60 Vbeta and 13 Jbeta primers, the PCR was carried out. Generated by immunoSEQ multiplex PCR, the TCRdb table keeps only in-frame clones and is missing some. The sample yields just over 150,000 clones, 80% to 90% seen once. V was trimmed by 6 bases and J by 0 bases, leaving 8 bases between them. The CDR3 runs to 14 residues. From germline, CDR1 is WNHNN and CDR2 SYGVQD (reference sequence). This TCR was sampled from a woman under 30 in good health and CMV-seronegative. The sequencing input was PBMCs. The rearrangement uses TRBV10-1 and TRBJ2-2; D is ambiguous. CDR3 loop: CASRSSSNTGELFF. In DNA form, the CDR3 reads TGCGCCAGCAGGAGTAGTTCGAACACCGGGGAGCTGTTTTTT.